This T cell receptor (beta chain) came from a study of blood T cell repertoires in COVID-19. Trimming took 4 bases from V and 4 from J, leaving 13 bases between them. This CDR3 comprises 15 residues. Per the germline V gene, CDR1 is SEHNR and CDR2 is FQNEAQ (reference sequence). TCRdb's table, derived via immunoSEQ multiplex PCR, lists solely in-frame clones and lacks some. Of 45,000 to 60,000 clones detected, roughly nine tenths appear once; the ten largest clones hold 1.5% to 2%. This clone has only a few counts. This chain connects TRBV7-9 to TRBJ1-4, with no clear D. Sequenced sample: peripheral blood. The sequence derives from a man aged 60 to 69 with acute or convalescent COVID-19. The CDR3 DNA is TGTGCCAGCAGCTCGCCGTGGGCGAGTAATGAAAAACTGTTTTTT. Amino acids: CASSSPWASNEKLFF.